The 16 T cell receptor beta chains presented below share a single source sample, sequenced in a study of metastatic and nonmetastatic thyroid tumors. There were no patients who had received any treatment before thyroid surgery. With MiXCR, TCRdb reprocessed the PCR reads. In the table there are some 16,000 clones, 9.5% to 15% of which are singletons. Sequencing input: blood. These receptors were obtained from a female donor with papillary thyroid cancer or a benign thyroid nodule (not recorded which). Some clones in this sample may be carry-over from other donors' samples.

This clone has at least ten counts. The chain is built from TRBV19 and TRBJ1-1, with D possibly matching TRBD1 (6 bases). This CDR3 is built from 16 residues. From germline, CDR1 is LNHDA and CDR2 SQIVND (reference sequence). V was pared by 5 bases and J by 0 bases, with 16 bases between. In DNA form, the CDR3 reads TGTGCCAGTAGTGCCCTGGGGGACACTATGAACACTGAAGCTTTCTTT. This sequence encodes CASSALGDTMNTEAFF.

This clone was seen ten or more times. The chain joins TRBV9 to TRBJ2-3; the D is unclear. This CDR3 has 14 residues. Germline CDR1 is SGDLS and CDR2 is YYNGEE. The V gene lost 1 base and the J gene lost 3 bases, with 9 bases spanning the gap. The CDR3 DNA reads TGTGCCAGCAGCGTACTCGTGGGAACAGATACGCAGTATTTT. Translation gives CASSVLVGTDTQYF. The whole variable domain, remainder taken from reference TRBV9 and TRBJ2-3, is DSGVTQTPKHLITATGQRVTLRCSPRSGDLSVYWYQQSLDQGLQFLIQYYNGEERAKGNILERFSAQQFPDLHSELNLSSLELGDSALYFCASSVLVGTDTQYFGPGTRLTVL.

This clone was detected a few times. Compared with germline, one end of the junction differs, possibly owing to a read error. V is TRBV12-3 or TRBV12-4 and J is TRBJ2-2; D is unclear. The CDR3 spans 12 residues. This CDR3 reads CASSRSPGELFF. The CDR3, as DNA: TGTGCCAGCAGCCGTAGTCCCGGTGAGCTGTTTTTT.

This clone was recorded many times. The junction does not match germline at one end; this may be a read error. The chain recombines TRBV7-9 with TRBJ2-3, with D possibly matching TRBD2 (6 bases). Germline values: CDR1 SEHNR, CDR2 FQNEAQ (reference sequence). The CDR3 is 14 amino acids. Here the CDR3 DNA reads TGTGCCAGCAGCCGGGACTCGAACACAGGTACGCAGTATTTT. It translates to CASSRDSNTGTQYF.

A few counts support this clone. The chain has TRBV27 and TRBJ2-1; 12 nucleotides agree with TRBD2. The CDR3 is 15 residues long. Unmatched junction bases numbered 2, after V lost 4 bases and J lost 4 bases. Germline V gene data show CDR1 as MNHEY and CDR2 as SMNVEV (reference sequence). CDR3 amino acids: CASSWGLAGYNEQFF. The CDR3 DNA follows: TGTGCCAGCAGTTGGGGACTAGCGGGTTACAATGAGCAGTTCTTC.

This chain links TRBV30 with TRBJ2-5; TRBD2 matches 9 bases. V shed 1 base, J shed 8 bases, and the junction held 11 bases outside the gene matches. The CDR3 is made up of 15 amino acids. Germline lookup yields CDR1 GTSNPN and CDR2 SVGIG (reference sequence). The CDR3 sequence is CAWSGIAGVGDTQYF. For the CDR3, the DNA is TGTGCCTGGAGTGGGATAGCGGGGGTTGGGGATACCCAGTACTTC.

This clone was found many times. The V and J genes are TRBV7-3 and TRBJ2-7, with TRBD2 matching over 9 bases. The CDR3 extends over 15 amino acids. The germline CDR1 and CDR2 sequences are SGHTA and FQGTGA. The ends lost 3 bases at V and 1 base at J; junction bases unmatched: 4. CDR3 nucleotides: TGTGCCAGCAGCTTGGACAGCGGGGGGTCCTACGAGCAGTACTTC. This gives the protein CASSLDSGGSYEQYF. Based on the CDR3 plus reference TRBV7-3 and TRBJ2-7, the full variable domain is GAGVSQTPSNKVTEKGKYVELRCDPISGHTALYWYRQSLGQGPEFLIYFQGTGAADDSGLPNDRFFAVRPEGSVSTLKIQRTERGDSAVYLCASSLDSGGSYEQYFGPGTRLTVT.

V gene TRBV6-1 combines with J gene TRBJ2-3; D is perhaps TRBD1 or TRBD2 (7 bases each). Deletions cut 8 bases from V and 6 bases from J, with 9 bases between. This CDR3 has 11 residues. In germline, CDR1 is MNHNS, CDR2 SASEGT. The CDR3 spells CASQGGDTQYF. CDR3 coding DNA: TGTGCCAGCCAGGGGGGGGATACGCAGTATTTT.

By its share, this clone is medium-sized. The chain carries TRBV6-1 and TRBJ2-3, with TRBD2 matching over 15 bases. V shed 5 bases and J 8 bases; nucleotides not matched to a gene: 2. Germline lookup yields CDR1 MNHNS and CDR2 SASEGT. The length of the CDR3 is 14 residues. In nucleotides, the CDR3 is TGTGCCAGCAGTAAGGGACTAGCGGGAGGTACGCAGTATTTT. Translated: CASSKGLAGGTQYF.

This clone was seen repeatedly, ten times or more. CDR3 nucleotide sequence: TGTGCCAGCAGCTTTCGTCCGTCGGACTACGAGCAGTACTTC. This codes for CASSFRPSDYEQYF. The gene calls are TRBV11-2 and TRBJ2-7; D remains ambiguous. V dropped 3 bases and J dropped 3 bases, with 12 bases sitting between them. Germline CDR1 and CDR2: SGHAT and FQNNGV. The length of the CDR3 is 14 residues.

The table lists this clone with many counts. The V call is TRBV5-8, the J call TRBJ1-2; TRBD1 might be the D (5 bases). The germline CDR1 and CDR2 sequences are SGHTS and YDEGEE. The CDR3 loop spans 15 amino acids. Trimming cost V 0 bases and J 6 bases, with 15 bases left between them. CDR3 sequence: CASSLGGQGANGYTF. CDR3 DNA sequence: TGTGCCAGCAGCTTGGGAGGGCAGGGTGCGAATGGCTACACCTTC.

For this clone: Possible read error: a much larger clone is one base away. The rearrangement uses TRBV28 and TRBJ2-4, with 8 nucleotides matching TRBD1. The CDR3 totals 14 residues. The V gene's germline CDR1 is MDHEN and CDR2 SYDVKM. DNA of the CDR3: TGTGCCAGCAGCCAAGACAGGGGCTTCCGCATTAAGTACTTC. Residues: CASSQDRGFRIKYF. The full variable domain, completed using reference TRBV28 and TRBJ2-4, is DVKVTQSSRYLVKRTGEKVFLECVQDMDHENMFWYRQDPGLGLRLIYFSYDVKMKEKGDIPEGYSVSREKKERFSLILESASTNQTSMYLCASSQDRGFRIKYFGAGTRLSVL.

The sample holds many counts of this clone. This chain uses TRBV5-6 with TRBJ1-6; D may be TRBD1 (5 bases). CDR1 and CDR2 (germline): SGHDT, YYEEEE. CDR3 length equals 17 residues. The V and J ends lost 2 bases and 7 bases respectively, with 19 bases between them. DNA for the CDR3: TGTGCCAGCAGCTTCGCTGACAGCGGCAAATTAAATTCACCCCTCCACTTT. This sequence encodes CASSFADSGKLNSPLHF.

The CDR3: CASSYLACGTTGELFF. CDR3 in DNA: TGCGCCAGCAGCTATTTAGCGTGTGGGACCACCGGGGAGCTGTTTTTT. The chain couples TRBV5-1 to TRBJ2-2; D possibly uses TRBD1 or TRBD2 (5 bases each). The CDR3 length is 16 residues. Trimming stripped 3 bases from V and 4 bases from J, with 16 bases between. Germline CDR1 is SGHRS and CDR2 is YFSETQ.

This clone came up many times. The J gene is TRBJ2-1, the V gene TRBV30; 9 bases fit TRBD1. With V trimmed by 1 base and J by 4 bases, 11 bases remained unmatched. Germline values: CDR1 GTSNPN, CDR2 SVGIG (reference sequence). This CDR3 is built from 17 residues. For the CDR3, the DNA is TGTGCCTGGAGTGGCAGACCTACAGGGGGCCTTTACAATGAGCAGTTCTTC. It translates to CAWSGRPTGGLYNEQFF.

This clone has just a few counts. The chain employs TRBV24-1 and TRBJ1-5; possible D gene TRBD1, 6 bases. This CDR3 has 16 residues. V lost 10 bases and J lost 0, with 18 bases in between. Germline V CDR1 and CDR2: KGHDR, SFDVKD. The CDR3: CATHGGPGYSNQPQHF. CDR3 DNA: TGTGCCACGCATGGGGGGCCGGGGTATAGCAATCAGCCCCAGCATTTT.